Listed below are T cell receptor beta chains from one sample, sequenced in a study of blood T cell repertoires in COVID-19. Measured with immunoSEQ multiplex PCR; TCRdb has only the in-frame clones, and not every one. The top ten hold approximately 2.8% of the sample, which has approximately 220,000 clones, 87% seen once. Sample: PBMCs or T cells enriched from blood (not recorded which). Every receptor here comes from a young woman with acute COVID-19. Both conserved end residues are part of each CDR3. D genes are given only for firm matches. Where a row states a size, it is once, few, many or the class of an expanded clone; other rows omit it.

D gene	clone size	V gene	J gene	CDR3 protein	CDR3 DNA
-	-	TRBV12-3/TRBV12-4	TRBJ1-2	CASRGSGSYGYTF	TGTGCCAGCAGGGGGAGCGGGTCCTATGGCTACACCTTC
-	few	TRBV27	TRBJ2-2	CASSLFVSTGGELFF	TGTGCCAGCAGTTTATTTGTTTCAACGGGCGGGGAGCTGTTTTTT
-	-	TRBV29-1	TRBJ2-1	CSVGTGDLSYNEQFF	TGCAGCGTCGGCACGGGGGACCTCTCCTACAATGAGCAGTTCTTC
TRBD1	-	TRBV18	TRBJ1-1	CASSPGTGVNTEAFF	TGTGCCAGCTCACCCGGGACAGGGGTGAACACTGAAGCTTTCTTT
-	-	TRBV19	TRBJ2-5	CASSVRRDETQYF	TGTGCCAGTAGTGTGAGGAGGGACGAGACCCAGTACTTC
-	once	TRBV11-2	TRBJ1-3	CASSFLQGTGNTIYF	TGTGCCAGCAGTTTTTTACAGGGTACTGGAAACACCATATATTTT
-	-	TRBV29-1	TRBJ1-5	CSVAYRPSQPQHF	TGCAGCGTTGCGTACAGACCGAGCCAGCCCCAGCATTTT
TRBD1	once	TRBV10-2	TRBJ1-4	CASSSGTGEKLFF	TGCGCCAGCAGTTCCGGGACAGGTGAAAAACTGTTTTTT
-	-	TRBV30	TRBJ1-1	CAWSIGELLNTEAFF	TGTGCCTGGAGTATCGGTGAGCTCCTGAACACTGAAGCTTTCTTT
-	-	TRBV6-6	TRBJ1-1	CASSYPGLMNTEAFF	TGTGCCAGCAGTTACCCTGGACTTATGAACACTGAAGCTTTCTTT
-	-	TRBV27	TRBJ1-1	CASSFLGATDTEAFF	TGTGCCAGCAGTTTTCTGGGGGCAACGGACACTGAAGCTTTCTTT
TRBD1	-	TRBV5-6	TRBJ2-5	CASSFWDSEETQYF	TGTGCCAGCAGCTTTTGGGACAGCGAAGAGACCCAGTACTTC
TRBD1	-	TRBV28	TRBJ1-4	CASSHTGGAEEKLFF	TGTGCCAGCAGCCATACAGGGGGCGCCGAGGAAAAACTGTTTTTT
TRBD1	-	TRBV7-8	TRBJ2-7	CASSLSGGHEQYF	TGTGCCAGCAGCTTATCAGGGGGTCACGAGCAGTACTTC
-	few	TRBV25-1	TRBJ1-5	CASGNSNQPQHF	TGTGCCAGCGGCAATAGCAATCAGCCCCAGCATTTT
TRBD1	-	TRBV12-3/TRBV12-4	TRBJ1-2	CASSASGGSYTF	TGTGCCAGCAGTGCCTCAGGGGGCTCCTACACCTTC
TRBD1	-	TRBV4-3	TRBJ1-2	CASSHLQGMGYGYTF	TGCGCCAGCAGCCATTTACAGGGGATGGGGTATGGCTACACCTTC
-	-	TRBV11-2	TRBJ1-1	CASSSQGFEAFF	TGTGCCAGCAGCTCGCAGGGGTTTGAAGCTTTCTTT
-	-	TRBV27	TRBJ2-7	CASSQRGGYEQYF	TGTGCCAGCAGCCAAAGGGGGGGCTACGAGCAGTACTTC
-	-	TRBV5-1	TRBJ1-3	CASSLTRTGNTIYF	TGCGCCAGCAGCTTGACCAGGACTGGAAACACCATATATTTT
-	-	TRBV2	TRBJ1-3	CASSDIRTHSGNTIYF	TGTGCCAGCAGTGATATTCGTACACACTCTGGAAACACCATATATTTT
TRBD1	-	TRBV5-1	TRBJ2-7	CASSSGTGGYEQYF	TGCGCCAGCAGCTCCGGGACAGGGGGTTACGAGCAGTACTTC
-	few	TRBV30	TRBJ1-5	CAWSTPQGSVGPQHF	TGTGCCTGGAGTACCCCACAGGGCTCGGTGGGGCCCCAGCATTTT
TRBD1	-	TRBV7-9	TRBJ1-1	CASSHDRGDTEAFF	TGTGCCAGCAGCCACGACAGGGGGGACACTGAAGCTTTCTTT
-	-	TRBV7-2	TRBJ1-1	CASSLVQVNTEAFF	TGTGCCAGCAGCTTAGTACAGGTGAACACTGAAGCTTTCTTT
TRBD1	-	TRBV9	TRBJ1-2	CASSRRTGVDYGYTF	TGTGCCAGCAGCCGGAGGACAGGGGTGGACTATGGCTACACCTTC
-	-	TRBV12-3/TRBV12-4	TRBJ1-1	CASSQARHLEAFF	TGTGCCAGCAGCCAAGCGAGGCACCTTGAAGCTTTCTTT
TRBD1	-	TRBV13	TRBJ1-4	CASRGRGYSNEKLFF	TGTGCCAGCAGAGGCAGGGGGTATAGTAATGAAAAACTGTTTTTT
TRBD1	-	TRBV5-1	TRBJ1-6	CASSLFWGQGNSPLHF	TGCGCCAGCAGCTTGTTTTGGGGACAGGGGAATTCACCCCTCCACTTT